This TCR beta chain was captured by sequencing in a study of cytomegalovirus exposure and HLA in healthy donors. Study results and limitations: Approximately 17,000 TCR beta sequences were associated with HLA alleles at 0.05 false discovery rate in a later analysis. Overall, around 150 TCR beta chains were annotated as cytomegalovirus-associated.

A word on this clone: Its antigen is still unknown.

Germline CDR1 and CDR2: ENHRY and SYGVKD. The CDR3 runs to 14 residues. V lost 2 bases and J 2 bases, leaving 7 bases between the germline ends. 13 Jbeta primers and 60 Vbeta primers were used for the PCR. As handled by the study authors: Approximately 79 million unique TCR beta chains, roughly 11 million of them shared, were counted by a later analysis. Method: immunoSEQ multiplex PCR; TCRdb's copy keeps in-frame clones and lacks some. The V and J calls and the clone size are those of that table, but D and trimming were determined from the DNA. The sample has about 62,000 clones; 60% to 80% are singletons.

Source material: PBMCs. The rearrangement uses TRBV10-3 and TRBJ2-4; TRBD2 might be the D (6 bases). This TCR was recovered from a man aged 55 to 70 in good health and CMV-seropositive. The CDR3 region has the DNA TGTGCCATCAGTGAGGGGGGGTCCAAAAACATTCAGTACTTC. Translation: CAISEGGSKNIQYF.